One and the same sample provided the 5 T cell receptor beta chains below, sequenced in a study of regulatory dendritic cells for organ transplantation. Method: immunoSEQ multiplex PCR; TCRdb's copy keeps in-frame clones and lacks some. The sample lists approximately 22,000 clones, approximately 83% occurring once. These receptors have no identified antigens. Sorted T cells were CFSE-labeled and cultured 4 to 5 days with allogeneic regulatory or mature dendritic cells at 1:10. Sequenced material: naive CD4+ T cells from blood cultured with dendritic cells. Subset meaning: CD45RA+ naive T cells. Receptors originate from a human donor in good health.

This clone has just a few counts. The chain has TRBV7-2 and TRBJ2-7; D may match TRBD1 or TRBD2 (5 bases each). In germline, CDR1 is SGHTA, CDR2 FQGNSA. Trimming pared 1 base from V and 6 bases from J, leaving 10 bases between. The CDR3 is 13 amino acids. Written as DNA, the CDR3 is TGTGCCAGCAGCTTAGGTGGGGGTAGCGAGCAGTACTTC. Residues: CASSLGGGSEQYF.

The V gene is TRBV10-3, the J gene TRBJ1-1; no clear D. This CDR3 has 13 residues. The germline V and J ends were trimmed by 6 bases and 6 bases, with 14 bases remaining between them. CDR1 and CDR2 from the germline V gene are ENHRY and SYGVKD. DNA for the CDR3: TGTGCCATCAGGCATAAGGGTAACGCTGAAGCTTTCTTT. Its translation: CAIRHKGNAEAFF.

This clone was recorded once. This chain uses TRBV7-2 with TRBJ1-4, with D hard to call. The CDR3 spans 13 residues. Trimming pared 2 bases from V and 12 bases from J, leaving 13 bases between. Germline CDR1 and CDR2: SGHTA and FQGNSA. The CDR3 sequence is CASSLRGGYELFF. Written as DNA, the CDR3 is TGTGCCAGCAGCTTAAGAGGAGGGTATGAACTGTTTTTT. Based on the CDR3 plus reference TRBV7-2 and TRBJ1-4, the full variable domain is GAGVSQSPSNKVTEKGKDVELRCDPISGHTALYWYRQSLGQGLEFLIYFQGNSAPDKSGLPSDRFSAERTGGSVSTLTIQRTQQEDSAVYLCASSLRGGYELFFGSGTQLSVL.

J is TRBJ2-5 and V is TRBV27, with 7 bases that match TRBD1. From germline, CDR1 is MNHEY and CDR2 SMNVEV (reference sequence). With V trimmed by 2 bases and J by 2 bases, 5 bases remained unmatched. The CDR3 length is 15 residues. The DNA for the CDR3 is TGTGCCAGCAGTTTAGAGGGGGCCGGGCAAGAGACCCAGTACTTC. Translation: CASSLEGAGQETQYF.

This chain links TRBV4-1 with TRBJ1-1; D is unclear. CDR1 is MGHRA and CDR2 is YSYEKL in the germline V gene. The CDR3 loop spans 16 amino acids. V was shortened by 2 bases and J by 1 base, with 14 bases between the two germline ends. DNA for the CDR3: TGCGCCAGCAGCCAAATCACAAAGACACGGAACACTGAAGCTTTCTTT. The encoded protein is CASSQITKTRNTEAFF.